The 24 T cell receptor beta chains below come from one sample, sequenced in a study of blood T cell repertoires in COVID-19. The data were produced by immunoSEQ multiplex PCR, yet TCRdb's version contains in-frame clones alone and is incomplete. Here the sample spans about 150,000 clones, more than 70% being singletons. The sequencing input was peripheral blood. The receptors were sampled from a middle-aged man with active or convalescent COVID-19.

This clone was seen just once. The V call is TRBV14, the J call TRBJ2-1; the match to TRBD2 covers 9 bases. Germline lookup yields CDR1 SGHDN and CDR2 FVKESK. The CDR3 has 16 amino acids. The V and J ends lost 8 bases and 0 bases, in that order; junction bases with no gene match: 8. CDR3 in amino acids: CASGPLSGSSYNEQFF. The CDR3, as DNA: TGTGCCAGCGGACCTCTTAGCGGGAGCTCCTACAATGAGCAGTTCTTC.

The chain is built from TRBV5-4 and TRBJ2-1; D uncertain. Germline lookup yields CDR1 SGHNT and CDR2 YYREEE (reference sequence). Trimming stripped 0 bases from V and 5 bases from J, with 12 bases between. This CDR3 is built from 15 residues. This chain's CDR3 is CASSLGGVYHNEQFF. The CDR3 region has the DNA TGTGCCAGCAGCTTGGGAGGAGTGTATCACAATGAGCAGTTCTTC.

This chain's CDR3 is CASRGGRTDTQYF. CDR3 DNA sequence: TGTGCCAGCAGGGGGGGGCGGACAGATACGCAGTATTTT. The chain joins TRBV12-3 or TRBV12-4 to TRBJ2-3, with D possibly being TRBD2 (7 bases). V dropped 6 bases and J dropped 3 bases, with 10 bases sitting between them. This CDR3 spans 13 amino acids.

The V and J genes are TRBV28 and TRBJ2-3, with 10 positions matching TRBD2. The germline V gene has CDR1 MDHEN and CDR2 SYDVKM. The CDR3 is 17 amino acids. The J segment lost 5 bases and the V segment lost 1 base, leaving 9 bases of the junction unmatched. CDR3 nucleotides: TGTGCCAGCAGTTTATTTTCGAGCGGGAGGGCCAGAGATACGCAGTATTTT. Amino acid sequence: CASSLFSSGRARDTQYF.

J is TRBJ2-7 and V is TRBV19; tentatively, D is TRBD1 (5 bases). CDR1 LNHDA and CDR2 SQIVND come from the germline V gene (reference sequence). V lost 1 base and J 8 bases, leaving 18 bases between the germline ends. The CDR3 is made up of 15 amino acids. The CDR3 protein is CASSIATGLSTQQYF. The CDR3 region has the DNA TGTGCCAGTAGTATAGCAACAGGATTATCTACGCAGCAGTACTTC.

This clone was picked up a small number of times. The rearrangement links TRBV2 to TRBJ2-7; tentatively, D is TRBD2 (5 bases). Germline CDR1 and CDR2: SNHLY and FYNNEI. Trimming cost V 5 bases and J 6 bases, with 8 bases left between them. The CDR3 sequence is 11 residues long. Here the CDR3 DNA reads TGTGCCAGCAGTCAACTAGTCGAGCAGTACTTC. This encodes CASSQLVEQYF.

In DNA form, the CDR3 reads TGTGCCAGCAGAATGACACCGGAGAACACTGAAGCTTTCTTT. Translated: CASRMTPENTEAFF. This chain uses TRBV6-5 with TRBJ1-1; D not certain. This CDR3 is 14 amino acids long. Germline lookup yields CDR1 MNHEY and CDR2 SVGAGI. The germline V and J ends were trimmed by 6 bases and 1 base, with 12 bases remaining between them.

This clone came up a few times. The rearrangement joins TRBV3-1 (or the pseudogene TRBV3-2) to TRBJ1-1; 10 bases are shared with TRBD1. V was clipped by 3 bases and J by 4 bases; unmatched bases: 2. The CDR3 spans 14 residues. Per the germline V gene, CDR1 is LGHDT and CDR2 is YNNKEL (reference sequence). This CDR3 is CASSHWDRGTEAFF. CDR3 DNA sequence: TGTGCCAGCAGCCACTGGGACAGGGGCACTGAAGCTTTCTTT.

The CDR3 region is CASSRQGAPTSVEQYF. The CDR3, as DNA: TGTGCCAGCAGCCGCCAGGGCGCCCCTACCTCCGTCGAGCAGTACTTC. The V call is TRBV5-5, the J call TRBJ2-7; D is perhaps TRBD1 (5 bases). Germline CDR1 is SGHKS and CDR2 is YYEKEE (reference sequence). V was shortened by 4 bases and J by 6 bases, with 23 bases between the two germline ends. The CDR3 is 16 amino acids.

The CDR3: CASSHRRGYHQPQHF. The CDR3, as DNA: TGTGCCAGCAGTCACCGGCGGGGTTACCATCAGCCCCAGCATTTT. This chain connects TRBV6-5 to TRBJ1-5; D is unresolved. Germline V gives CDR1 MNHEY, CDR2 SVGAGI. V lost 5 bases, J lost 5 bases, and 16 bases lay in between. This CDR3 comprises 15 residues.

The chain links TRBV7-9 to TRBJ2-1, with 10 bases matching TRBD2. Germline CDR1 and CDR2: SEHNR and FQNEAQ (reference sequence). There are 15 residues in the CDR3. V lost 6 bases and J lost 7; bases outside the gene matches: 9. CDR3 coding DNA: TGTGCCAGCAGTCGAAGCGGGAGGGCCGGGAATGAGCAGTTCTTC. It translates to CASSRSGRAGNEQFF.

On this clone: Relative to the germline gene, one junction end is altered; a read error may explain this. The rearrangement uses TRBV7-7 and TRBJ2-2, with 12 bases aligning to TRBD1. This CDR3 contains 16 residues. CDR1 is SSHAT and CDR2 is FNYEAQ in the germline V gene (reference sequence). Here the CDR3 reads CASSLRDRGRSGELFF. CDR3 in DNA: TGTGCTAGCAGCCTACGGGACAGGGGGCGATCCGGGGAGCTGTTTTTT. Together with reference TRBV7-7 and TRBJ2-2, the CDR3 gives the full variable domain: GAGVSQSPRYKVTKRGQDVTLRCDPISSHATLYWYQQALGQGPEFLTYFNYEAQPDKSGLPSDRFSAERPEGSISTLTIQRTEQRDSAMYRCASSLRDRGRSGELFFGEGSRLTVL.

V and J are TRBV9 and TRBJ2-3; 11 nucleotides match TRBD2. CDR1 is SGDLS, CDR2 YYNGEE, per germline. V lost 4 bases to trimming and J lost 4 bases; unmatched junction nucleotides: 5. This CDR3 has 15 residues. This chain's CDR3 is CASSTVTSGADTQYF. Written as DNA, the CDR3 is TGTGCCAGCAGCACCGTGACTAGCGGGGCAGATACGCAGTATTTT.

In this sample, this clone turned up a few times. The CDR3 reads CASSVTGNTEAFF. The CDR3 DNA reads as TGTGCCAGCAGCGTGACAGGGAACACTGAAGCTTTCTTT. The chain couples TRBV2 to TRBJ1-1; D possibly corresponds to TRBD1 (6 bases). V lost 6 bases and J 1 base, leaving 9 bases between the germline ends. The CDR3 length is 13 residues. Germline V gives CDR1 SNHLY, CDR2 FYNNEI.

This clone was recorded only once. This chain links TRBV6-6 with TRBJ1-2, with unresolved D. The CDR3 is made up of 13 amino acids. V lost 6 bases, J lost 4 bases, and 12 bases lay in between. CDR1 is MNHNY, CDR2 SVGAGI, per germline (reference sequence). CDR3 region: CASSDPGIYGYTF. The CDR3 nucleotides are TGTGCCAGCAGCGACCCGGGTATCTATGGCTACACCTTC.

The chain is built from TRBV19 and TRBJ1-3; D gene unclear. This CDR3 contains 17 residues. Trimming pared 10 bases from V and 2 bases from J, leaving 24 bases between. CDR1 and CDR2 (germline): LNHDA, SQIVND (reference sequence). This chain's CDR3 is CATTGIPYSPTGNTIYF. The CDR3 DNA follows: TGTGCCACTACGGGAATCCCCTATTCCCCCACTGGAAACACCATATATTTT.

This sequence joins TRBV20-1 and TRBJ2-7, with D possibly TRBD2 on 5 matching bases. The CDR3 consists of 11 residues. Germline CDR1 and CDR2: DFQATT and SNEGSKA (reference sequence). Trimming stripped 5 bases from V and 6 bases from J, with 11 bases between. The CDR3 region has the DNA TGCAGTGCTGGATCTGGGAGCGAGCAGTACTTC. This encodes CSAGSGSEQYF.

This clone was detected only once. V is TRBV19 and J is TRBJ1-5; D is possibly TRBD1 (6 bases). Germline CDR1 is LNHDA and CDR2 is SQIVND (reference sequence). The V gene lost 10 bases and the J gene lost 7 bases, with 23 bases spanning the gap. The CDR3 loop spans 15 amino acids. The CDR3 DNA reads TGTGCCACAAGTCTTGTTGGGGGCGGGGGCCAGCCCCAGCATTTT. Its protein product is CATSLVGGGGQPQHF.

V gene TRBV7-2 combines with J gene TRBJ2-3, with 12 bases aligning to TRBD2. J lost 6 bases, V lost 8 bases, and 9 bases had no gene match. Germline V gives CDR1 SGHTA, CDR2 FQGNSA. The CDR3 length is 15 residues. The CDR3 DNA is TGTGCCAGCCTACCCCGACTAGCGGGAGATGATACGCAGTATTTT. This sequence encodes CASLPRLAGDDTQYF.

In the case of this clone: Compared with germline, one end of the junction differs, possibly owing to a read error. The rearrangement links TRBV7-7 to TRBJ2-2, with 9 bases matching TRBD1. There are 16 residues in the CDR3. The germline V gene encodes CDR1 SSHAT and CDR2 FNYEAQ (reference sequence). CDR3 bases: TGTGCTAGCAGCTTACAGGGGGCGACGAACACCGGGGAGCTGTTTTTT. Translation gives CASSLQGATNTGELFF.

The genes are TRBV4-2 and TRBJ2-1, with 10 bases aligning to TRBD2. The V gene's germline CDR1 is LGHNA and CDR2 YNFKEQ. The CDR3 consists of 16 residues. V trimming: 0 bases; J trimming: 8 bases; junction bases outside the gene matches: 7. In DNA form, the CDR3 reads TGTGCCAGCAGCCAAGATATGGCTAGCGGGAGTTATGAGCAGTTCTTC. As protein: CASSQDMASGSYEQFF.

The chain uses TRBV5-1 and TRBJ1-1, with D tentatively TRBD1 (5 bases). V was shortened by 3 bases and J by 1 base, with 13 bases between the two germline ends. Germline lookup yields CDR1 SGHRS and CDR2 YFSETQ. There are 15 residues in the CDR3. The CDR3 spells CASSSLGGANTEAFF. CDR3 in DNA: TGCGCCAGCAGCTCCCTCGGAGGGGCGAACACTGAAGCTTTCTTT.

CDR3 region: CASSPGQGFGYTF. In nucleotides, the CDR3 is TGTGCCAGCTCACCTGGCCAGGGGTTCGGCTACACCTTC. The chain is built from TRBV18 and TRBJ1-2, with D possibly TRBD1 on 6 matching bases. CDR3 length equals 13 residues. Germline loops: CDR1 KGHSH, CDR2 LQKENI. V lost 3 bases and J lost 8, with 13 bases in between.

The chain links TRBV28 to TRBJ2-3, with a weak D call TRBD2 (6 bases). This CDR3 comprises 16 residues. Germline CDR1 MDHEN, CDR2 SYDVKM. Trimming left V 6 bases short and J 3 bases short, with 19 bases between. The CDR3 DNA reads as TGTGCCAGCAGGACTCCCGCGGGGACGGGGACAGATACGCAGTATTTT. It translates to CASRTPAGTGTDTQYF.